These 17 T cell receptor beta chains were all obtained from the same sample, sequenced in a study of vaccination effects on CD4 cells after COVID-19. Assay: immunoSEQ multiplex PCR; the TCRdb copy retains only in-frame clones and omits some. The table has about 66,000 clones, about 80% seen once; the top ten hold around 0.9%. The antigens for these receptors are not known. Antigen-specific CD4+ T cells expanded by the ViraFEST assay with viral peptide pools were then sequenced. With approximately 9 days of culture completed, CD4+ T cells were isolated. It was two doses of either the BNT162b2 or mRNA-1273 vaccine that participants received. This material consisted of CD4+ T cells from PBMCs cultured with HCoV-OC43 spike peptides, taken after COVID-19 vaccination. The subset denotes: HCoV-OC43 spike overlapping peptide pool stimulation. These receptors came from a human donor who received a COVID-19 vaccine.

V is TRBV7-2 and J is TRBJ2-5; TRBD2 might be the D (5 bases). The CDR3 is 12 residues long. Germline V gives CDR1 SGHTA, CDR2 FQGNSA. V was pared by 4 bases and J by 4 bases, with 7 bases between. CDR3 sequence: CASSSTRETQYF. DNA for the CDR3: TGTGCCAGCAGCTCCACTAGAGAGACCCAGTACTTC.

The chain links TRBV7-8 to TRBJ2-3, with TRBD2 matching 8 bases. V lost 5 bases, J lost 4 bases, and 11 bases stayed unmatched. CDR1 and CDR2 (germline): SGHVS, FQNEAQ. This CDR3 comprises 16 residues. The CDR3 reads CASSRGGAGVADTQYF. DNA of the CDR3: TGTGCCAGCAGCCGAGGGGGAGCGGGGGTTGCAGATACGCAGTATTTT.

This chain joins TRBV2 and TRBJ2-3, with D possibly matching TRBD2 (5 bases). V shed 1 base and J shed 4 bases, with 12 bases lying between them. Germline V gene lookup returns CDR1 SNHLY and CDR2 FYNNEI. The CDR3 has 15 residues. CDR3 coding DNA: TGTGCCAGCAGTGAAGTATTACTAGGCCCAGATACGCAGTATTTT. It yields the protein CASSEVLLGPDTQYF.

This clone showed up just a few times. V gene TRBV7-3 combines with J gene TRBJ2-1; the D gene is possibly TRBD2 (7 bases). This CDR3 comprises 14 residues. The germline V gene encodes CDR1 SGHTA and CDR2 FQGTGA. V was clipped by 5 bases and J by 4 bases, with 12 bases between them. CDR3 DNA sequence: TGTGCCAGCAGCAAAAGGGGGGGGTACAATGAGCAGTTCTTC. Its translation is CASSKRGGYNEQFF.

The J gene is TRBJ1-2, the V gene TRBV5-1; unclear D gene. Deletions cut 1 base from V and 1 base from J, with 8 bases between. The CDR3 is made up of 14 amino acids. Germline CDR1 reads SGHRS; CDR2 reads YFSETQ. In DNA form, the CDR3 reads TGCGCCAGCAGCTTGTCAGGAGGTAACTATGGCTACACCTTC. Its translation: CASSLSGGNYGYTF. The full variable domain, rest sourced from reference TRBV5-1 and TRBJ1-2, is KAGVTQTPRYLIKTRGQQVTLSCSPISGHRSVSWYQQTPGQGLQFLFEYFSETQRNKGNFPGRFSGRQFSNSRSEMNVSTLELGDSALYLCASSLSGGNYGYTFGSGTRLTVV.

The chain has TRBV6-5 and TRBJ1-3; 10 positions agree with TRBD1. This CDR3 region has 14 residues. The germline V gene has CDR1 MNHEY and CDR2 SVGAGI. Unmatched junction bases numbered 9, after V lost 6 bases and J lost 10 bases. DNA for the CDR3: TGTGCCAGCAGGAAACAGGGACAGGGGTTTACCATATATTTT. Its protein product is CASRKQGQGFTIYF.

V gene TRBV29-1 combines with J gene TRBJ2-1; 11 bases are shared with TRBD1. The CDR3 extends over 15 amino acids. V trimming: 3 bases; J trimming: 6 bases; junction bases outside the gene matches: 7. Germline assignment: CDR1 SQVTM and CDR2 ANQGSEA. CDR3 protein: CSVDSGQGAFNEQFF. CDR3 nucleotides: TGCAGCGTTGACTCCGGACAGGGGGCGTTCAATGAGCAGTTCTTC.

There are a few counts of this clone. The chain couples TRBV18 to TRBJ1-1; tentative D call: TRBD1 (6 bases). Between the trimmed V and J ends, which lost 3 bases and 6 bases, there was a span of 14 bases. Germline CDR1 reads KGHSH; CDR2 reads LQKENI. This CDR3 is built from 14 residues. The CDR3 region is CASSPGAQGAEAFF. The CDR3 bases are TGTGCCAGCTCACCGGGGGCCCAGGGCGCTGAAGCTTTCTTT.

The chain employs TRBV2 and TRBJ2-7, with D uncertain. With 3 bases removed from V and 3 bases from J, the gap between germline ends came to 6 bases. Looked up from germline, CDR1 is SNHLY and CDR2 is FYNNEI. This CDR3 is 12 amino acids long. CDR3 region: CASSEGRYEQYV. CDR3 nucleotides: TGTGCCAGCAGTGAGGGCCGCTACGAGCAGTACGTC.

The CDR3 DNA is TGCGCCAGCAGCCCGGGGGGGGGACCTCGCACAGATACGCAGTATTTT. This sequence encodes CASSPGGGPRTDTQYF. V gene TRBV5-1 combines with J gene TRBJ2-3; 8 bases agree with TRBD2. The CDR3 spans 16 residues. V was clipped by 4 bases and J by 1 base; unmatched bases: 8. Germline-derived CDR1 and CDR2 are SGHRS and YFSETQ.

The rearrangement uses TRBV3-1 (or the pseudogene TRBV3-2) and TRBJ1-1; D might be TRBD1 (5 bases). The V and J ends lost 1 base and 6 bases respectively, with 9 bases between them. The CDR3 consists of 13 residues. CDR1 LGHDT and CDR2 YNNKEL come from the germline V gene (reference sequence). The CDR3 nucleotides are TGTGCCAGCAGCCAAGCTGGGGGGTCTGAAGCTTTCTTT. The encoded protein is CASSQAGGSEAFF.

This chain joins TRBV5-1 and TRBJ2-4; D gene ambiguous. Germline V CDR1 and CDR2: SGHRS, YFSETQ. With 4 bases removed from V and 2 bases from J, the gap between germline ends came to 13 bases. This CDR3 has 15 amino acids. The chain's CDR3 is CASSRDSSTKNIQYF. CDR3 nucleotide sequence: TGCGCCAGCAGCAGAGATTCCTCGACCAAAAACATTCAGTACTTC.

This clone was detected only a few times. The V call is TRBV5-1, the J call TRBJ1-1; 9 bases are shared with TRBD1. The CDR3 consists of 16 residues. V shed 4 bases and J 0 bases; nucleotides not matched to a gene: 7. CDR1 is SGHRS, CDR2 YFSETQ, per germline. The CDR3 nucleotides are TGCGCCAGCAGCGTGGGGACAGGGAGTATGAACACTGAAGCTTTCTTT. Protein sequence: CASSVGTGSMNTEAFF.

The gene calls are TRBV19 and TRBJ1-2, with a weak D call TRBD1 (5 bases). The CDR3 consists of 15 residues. Germline loops: CDR1 LNHDA, CDR2 SQIVND (reference sequence). V was trimmed by 1 base and J by 5 bases, leaving 14 bases between them. Written as DNA, the CDR3 is TGTGCCAGTAGTATAGCTTTGGGACCAGCTTATGGCTACACCTTC. It encodes CASSIALGPAYGYTF.

The V gene is TRBV9, the J gene TRBJ1-1; 7 positions match TRBD1. V dropped 0 bases and J dropped 3; count of bases not matched to a gene: 5. Germline loops: CDR1 SGDLS, CDR2 YYNGEE. This CDR3 has 15 residues. In DNA form, the CDR3 reads TGTGCCAGCAGCGTAGCCCAGGGGGTCGACACTGAAGCTTTCTTT. Protein sequence: CASSVAQGVDTEAFF.

This rearrangement joins TRBV27 to TRBJ1-2; D might be TRBD1 (6 bases). V lost 5 bases, J lost 0 bases, and 22 bases lay in between. Germline CDR1 reads MNHEY; CDR2 reads SMNVEV (reference sequence). The CDR3 covers 18 residues. CDR3 residues: CASSPPPGHTSANYGYTF. The CDR3 DNA sequence: TGTGCCAGCAGTCCCCCCCCGGGACACACATCAGCTAACTATGGCTACACCTTC.

This clone was observed a handful of times. The V gene is TRBV24-1, the J gene TRBJ2-1, with 9 positions matching TRBD2. Germline-derived CDR1 and CDR2 are KGHDR and SFDVKD. CDR3 length: 14 residues. V lost 2 bases and J lost 8; bases outside the gene matches: 3. CDR3 nucleotides: TGTGCCACCAGTGATTCCTTAGCGGGGGATGAGCAGTTCTTC. It codes for CATSDSLAGDEQFF.